This is a list of T cell receptor beta chains from one sample in a study of TIL therapy for anti-PD-1-resistant metastatic lung cancer. The assay was immunoSEQ multiplex PCR, and TCRdb's table has in-frame clones only and misses some. Counted here are around 20,000 clones, roughly 79% occurring once; the ten biggest clones make up 7.4%. Sequenced material: blood, taken at baseline. The source of these receptors is a person aged 25-80 years with non-small cell lung cancer. The CDR3 runs from the conserved cysteine through the conserved F or W. D genes are given only for firm matches. Some rows mark clone size as missing; the rest say once, few, many or name a class of expanded clone.

j_call | clone_size | v_call | d_call | cdr3_nt | cdr3_aa
TRBJ1-1 | . | TRBV20-1 | . | TGCAGTGCTAGGCGCGGCAGGGAAGCTTTCTTT | CSARRGREAFF
TRBJ1-2 | once | TRBV27 | TRBD1 | TGTGCCAGCAGTCCCCTCCGGGACAGGGTGTCGGGCTACACCTTC | CASSPLRDRVSGYTF
TRBJ2-4 | . | TRBV18 | . | TGTGCCAGCTCACCAGGGGAGCCTCGGCGAAGCATTCAGTACTTC | CASSPGEPRRSIQYF
TRBJ1-5 | . | TRBV6-5 | TRBD1 | TGTGCCAGCAGGACAGGGGTAAGCAATCAGCCCCAGCATTTT | CASRTGVSNQPQHF
TRBJ1-1 | . | TRBV27 | . | TGTGCCAGCAGGCTATATCTCATGGGGGCTAGTGAAGCTTTCTTT | CASRLYLMGASEAFF
TRBJ2-7 | . | TRBV4-3 | . | TGCGCCAGCAGCCAAGGAACGACAGCTACGCACGGGCAGTACTTC | CASSQGTTATHGQYF
TRBJ2-3 | . | TRBV18 | TRBD2 | TGTGCCAGCTCGAAGACTAGCGGCAGCACAGATACGCAGTATTTT | CASSKTSGSTDTQYF
TRBJ2-7 | . | TRBV29-1 | . | TGCAGCGTTGCGACTAGGTCGCAGGAGCAGTACTTC | CSVATRSQEQYF
TRBJ2-2 | few | TRBV5-4 | . | TGTGCCAGCAGCGACCGGGGAACAGTGACCGGGGAGCTGTTTTTT | CASSDRGTVTGELFF
TRBJ2-1 | . | TRBV3-1/TRBV3-2 | TRBD2 | TGTGCCAGCAGCCAGTCAGCGGGAGCATACAATGAGCAGTTCTTC | CASSQSAGAYNEQFF
TRBJ2-5 | . | TRBV30 | . | TGTGCCTGGAGTCAAGAGACAGAGTACCAAGAGACCCAGTACTTC | CAWSQETEYQETQYF
TRBJ2-7 | . | TRBV29-1 | TRBD1 | TGCAGCGTTGAAGTTTTAGGGACAGGAACCTACGAGCAGTACTTC | CSVEVLGTGTYEQYF
TRBJ1-2 | . | TRBV7-2 | . | TGTGCCAGCAGCTTCTCAGACATTAACTATGGCTACACCTTC | CASSFSDINYGYTF
TRBJ1-4 | . | TRBV5-1 | TRBD1 | TGCGCCAGCAGCTTGCTGACAGGGACTAATGAAAAACTGTTTTTT | CASSLLTGTNEKLFF
TRBJ1-5 | . | TRBV4-3 | . | TGCGCCAGCAGCCTCGATATAGGGGACAATCAGCCCCAGCATTTT | CASSLDIGDNQPQHF
TRBJ2-5 | few | TRBV2 | . | TGTGCCAGCAGTGAACCCCCGAGGCGGGGCTATCAAGAGACCCAGTACTTC | CASSEPPRRGYQETQYF
TRBJ1-2 | few | TRBV2 | . | TGTGCCAGCAGTGAAGCGGTTCGAGGGGTCTACGGCTACACCTTC | CASSEAVRGVYGYTF
TRBJ2-3 | . | TRBV5-1 | . | TGCGCCAGCAGCTTGTTTACTCCGAAGACAGATACGCAGTATTTT | CASSLFTPKTDTQYF
TRBJ2-2 | . | TRBV19 | . | TGTGCCAGTAGCGCATCGACGACAGCTACCGGGGAGCTGTTTTTT | CASSASTTATGELFF
TRBJ2-7 | . | TRBV28 | . | TGTGCCAGCAGTTTATTCCCCCCTAGCTCCTACGAGCAGTACTTC | CASSLFPPSSYEQYF
TRBJ1-2 | . | TRBV27 | . | TGTGCCAGCAGCCTGAAACCCCCCCCGGCCCCAGACCGGGATGGCTACACCTTC | CASSLKPPPAPDRDGYTF
TRBJ2-1 | . | TRBV7-2 | TRBD1 | TGTGCCAGCAGCCAAAGGCGACAGGGCCACAATGAGCAGTTCTTC | CASSQRRQGHNEQFF
TRBJ2-3 | . | TRBV5-1 | TRBD1 | TGCGCCAGCAGCTTGGGGACAGGGGCCAAGGTAGTGACAGATACGCAGTATTTT | CASSLGTGAKVVTDTQYF
TRBJ2-3 | . | TRBV30 | TRBD2 | TGTGCCTGGAGTCGGTTAGCGGGCCTCACAGATACGCAGTATTTT | CAWSRLAGLTDTQYF
TRBJ2-7 | . | TRBV28 | TRBD2 | TGTGCCAGCATGTCGTCGGGGGGTGGCACCTACGAGCAGTACTTC | CASMSSGGGTYEQYF